This is a list of T cell receptor beta chains from one sample in a study of blood T cells in healthy people across ages. MiXCR, applied by TCRdb to the 5' RACE reads, yields one record per CDR3 protein. The sample yields some 1,800,000 distinct CDR3 sequences, about two fifths seen once. Material for sequencing was blood. The receptor source for this set is a human donor in good health. Both conserved end residues are trimmed from each CDR3.

v_call | cdr3_aa
TRBV7-2 | ASSLVAAGGYNEQY
TRBV7-2 | ASSLAGTGANIQY
TRBV5-1 | ASSLGGLAGGGHNEQF
TRBV10-3 | ATASGQGIWEQF
TRBV10-3 | AIREDRGVYGYT
TRBV20-1 | SARGRNYGYT
TRBV7-2 | ASRPRTGESGGDSYEQY
TRBV20-1 | SARDLLAGGYREQF
TRBV6-1 | ASSYFSGQETQY
TRBV12-3/TRBV12-4 | ASSFAGLEETQY
TRBV6-4 | ASSEYGTTDTQY
TRBV10-3 | AISPSGGYNEQF
TRBV29-1 | SAGGETEAF
TRBV18 | ASSPPALRYYNEQF
TRBV6-5 | ASRHLGPPLGDEQY
TRBV7-3 | ASSFRGRRSDTQY
TRBV28 | VSSSTGGTYEQY
TRBV5-1 | ASSSVRGGGTYEQY
TRBV28 | ASSRDRGGWDEQF
TRBV3-1 | ASSQPLRQPQETQY
TRBV20-1 | SARPPGLGGLSYNEQF
TRBV28 | ASSLSSLFYGYT
TRBV20-1 | SARDRVREKPF
TRBV7-9 | ASSLGGLVSTQY
TRBV6-6 | ASSYGTNNEQF
TRBV20-1 | SAIPGTGLLDTQY
TRBV24-1 | ATTSSFSNTGELF
TRBV5-5 | ASSYLPGTANYGYT
TRBV6-5 | ASSLRDRWAYEQY
TRBV20-1 | SASRTGLQETQY
TRBV7-9 | ASSFPIGYT
TRBV9 | ASNVGPGSTDTQY
TRBV20-1 | SASWVGESGYT
TRBV29-1 | SVEQSGGAYEQY
TRBV6-1 | AITPDGYNYGYT
TRBV7-2 | ASSLAWGVREKLF
TRBV4-1 | ASSQDWRTGGAYGYT
TRBV10-3 | AISESSGWDEQF
TRBV29-1 | SAKLKETQY
TRBV28 | ASSSRTGGDEQY
TRBV6-4 | ASSSGGAGDTQY
TRBV5-6 | ASSPIVEGTDTQY
TRBV7-9 | ASSLGESETQY
TRBV12-3/TRBV12-4 | ASSGSREYYGYT
TRBV10-3 | AISSSRDRGRGWQY
TRBV9 | ASSNRGTDTQY
TRBV29-1 | SVERAGTDTQY
TRBV11-2 | ASSPYSEQY
TRBV5-1 | ASSQGPGSSKNIQY
TRBV9 | ASSEDRGLSSPLH
TRBV28 | ATSPSRTPYEQY
TRBV7-2 | ASSSDGGALETQY
TRBV20-1 | SGTSGPDLVQY
TRBV20-1 | SARRRGEGYT
TRBV15 | ATSRVRGPGNEQF
TRBV12-3/TRBV12-4 | ASSMVSGLGSPLH
TRBV15 | ATSRDLRVGGEKLF